This is a list of T cell receptor beta chains from one sample in a study of human T cells and chemical hapten exposure. TCRdb redid the calling of the RACE reads with MiXCR, one entry per CDR3 protein. The sample lists more than 65,000 distinct CDR3 sequences; 25% to 40% were seen once. Sequences were derived from whole blood, sampled in connection with sensitization to the hapten diphenylcyclopropenone (DPC). The receptors originated from a man in his forties with alopecia areata. Some clones in this sample may be carry-over from other donors' samples. Each CDR3 is given with its conserved first and last residue. The D gene is left open where the match is weak. The size field is filled for only some rows; it gives once, few, many or a size class.

abundance	d_gene	v_gene	j_gene	CDR3aa	CDR3nt
few	.	TRBV3-1	TRBJ2-2	CASSQVGQINTGELFF	TGTGCCAGCAGCCAGGTTGGACAGATCAACACCGGGGAGCTGTTTTTT
.	TRBD2	TRBV12-3/TRBV12-4	TRBJ2-1	CASSFTGTRSVEQFF	TGTGCCAGCAGTTTCACCGGGACTAGGAGCGTTGAGCAGTTCTTC
.	TRBD1	TRBV5-4	TRBJ2-7	CASSSTGTGAHEQYF	TGTGCCAGCAGCTCAACCGGGACAGGGGCACACGAGCAGTACTTC
.	.	TRBV6-5	TRBJ2-2	CASSYRAAGGNTGELFF	TGTGCCAGCAGTTACCGGGCGGCCGGCGGGAACACCGGGGAGCTGTTTTTT
.	.	TRBV12-3/TRBV12-4	TRBJ2-1	CASSMRGYNEQFF	TGTGCCAGCAGCATGAGGGGATACAATGAGCAGTTCTTC
few	.	TRBV12-3/TRBV12-4	TRBJ1-1	CASRRWGVESEAFF	TGTGCCAGCAGAAGATGGGGGGTGGAGTCTGAAGCTTTCTTT
few	.	TRBV11-2	TRBJ1-2	CASSSLGGNYGYTF	TGTGCCAGCAGCTCCCTTGGAGGGAACTATGGCTACACCTTC
few	TRBD2	TRBV5-4	TRBJ2-1	CASSSLAGSAAGGQFF	TGTGCCAGCAGTTCCTTAGCGGGATCGGCCGCGGGGGGGCAGTTCTTC
few	.	TRBV7-2	TRBJ2-1	CASSLGGTQMNEQFF	TGTGCCAGCAGCTTAGGGGGGACCCAGATGAATGAGCAGTTCTTC
few	TRBD1	TRBV5-6	TRBJ1-2	CASSSTGTADGYTF	TGTGCCAGCAGCTCCACTGGGACAGCGGATGGCTACACCTTC
.	TRBD1	TRBV5-1	TRBJ2-1	CASSLVPRPRQGWGNEQFF	TGCGCCAGCAGCTTGGTCCCGAGACCCAGACAGGGTTGGGGCAATGAGCAGTTCTTC
.	.	TRBV18	TRBJ1-1	CASSPPRPNTEAFF	TGTGCCAGCTCACCACCCCGGCCTAACACTGAAGCTTTCTTT
.	.	TRBV13	TRBJ1-2	CASSLGDYRYGYTF	TGTGCCAGCAGCTTAGGCGACTACCGCTATGGCTACACCTTC
.	.	TRBV13	TRBJ2-7	CASSSRGGASYEQYF	TGTGCCAGCAGCTCGCGGGGCGGGGCCTCCTACGAGCAGTACTTC
.	.	TRBV2	TRBJ1-5	CASRGTWANQPQHF	TGTGCCAGCAGGGGGACGTGGGCTAATCAGCCCCAGCATTTT
few	.	TRBV7-9	TRBJ2-3	CASSFRTGNADTQYF	TGTGCCAGCAGCTTCCGGACTGGTAACGCAGATACGCAGTATTTT
.	.	TRBV5-4	TRBJ2-5	CASSLKDRPQETQYF	TGTGCCAGCAGCTTAAAGGACAGACCCCAAGAGACCCAGTACTTC
.	TRBD1	TRBV18	TRBJ1-3	CASSPLGQGAYSGNTIYF	TGTGCCAGCTCACCTCTCGGACAGGGCGCTTACTCTGGAAACACCATATATTTT
.	.	TRBV6-1	TRBJ1-6	CASSGESRGSPLHF	TGTGCCAGCAGCGGAGAGAGCCGGGGGTCACCCCTCCACTTT
.	.	TRBV28	TRBJ1-1	CATTDSLNTEAFF	TGTGCCACCACTGACAGCCTGAACACTGAAGCTTTCTTT
many	TRBD2	TRBV6-6	TRBJ2-3	CASSYPSSGGGPKDTQYF	TGTGCCAGCAGTTACCCTAGCTCGGGGGGAGGGCCTAAAGATACGCAGTATTTT
.	TRBD1	TRBV27	TRBJ1-5	CASSSQGARQPQHF	TGTGCCAGCAGTTCACAGGGGGCTCGACAGCCCCAGCATTTT
.	TRBD2	TRBV14	TRBJ2-7	CASSQLRGAGVVEQYF	TGTGCCAGCAGCCAACTCCGCGGAGCGGGAGTGGTCGAGCAGTACTTC
.	.	TRBV12-3/TRBV12-4	TRBJ2-2	CASRSLNTGELFF	TGTGCCAGCAGATCACTGAACACCGGGGAGCTGTTTTTT
.	.	TRBV12-3/TRBV12-4	TRBJ2-1	CASSLAGMQFF	TGTGCCAGCAGTTTAGCGGGAATGCAGTTCTTC
few	TRBD1	TRBV28	TRBJ2-5	CASSFKGAFQETQYF	TGTGCCAGCAGTTTTAAGGGGGCTTTCCAAGAGACCCAGTACTTC
.	.	TRBV7-9	TRBJ1-5	CASSLEAGSGNQPQHF	TGTGCCAGCAGCCTCGAGGCGGGGTCCGGCAATCAGCCCCAGCATTTT
once	.	TRBV7-8	TRBJ2-7	CASSIPDFLYEQYF	TGTGCCAGCAGCATACCGGACTTCTTATACGAGCAGTACTTC
.	TRBD1	TRBV20-1	TRBJ1-5	CSARANGGQTNQPQHF	TGCAGTGCTAGAGCCAATGGGGGACAGACGAATCAGCCCCAGCATTTT
.	.	TRBV15	TRBJ2-1	CATSRDSGWGGFIYNEQFF	TGTGCCACCAGCAGAGATTCCGGGTGGGGCGGCTTTATCTACAATGAGCAGTTCTTC
medium-sized	TRBD2	TRBV28	TRBJ2-1	CASSLGGSLYNEQFF	TGTGCCAGCAGTTTAGGCGGGAGTCTCTACAATGAGCAGTTCTTC
few	.	TRBV12-5	TRBJ2-7	CASARDLYYEQYF	TGTGCTAGTGCCAGGGACCTGTACTACGAGCAGTACTTC
.	.	TRBV12-3/TRBV12-4	TRBJ1-2	CASSQTLDGYTF	TGTGCCAGCAGCCAGACCCTTGATGGCTACACCTTC
.	.	TRBV7-2	TRBJ2-5	CASSLARDVAEETQYF	TGTGCCAGCAGCTTAGCACGTGATGTAGCGGAAGAGACCCAGTACTTC
few	TRBD1	TRBV20-1	TRBJ1-1	CSARDRGAEAFF	TGCAGTGCTAGGGACAGGGGCGCTGAAGCTTTCTTT
.	TRBD2	TRBV25-1	TRBJ2-7	CASPPSGAKEQYF	TGTGCCAGCCCCCCTAGCGGGGCTAAAGAGCAGTACTTC
few	.	TRBV20-1	TRBJ1-2	CSARVHTTTSYGYTF	TGCAGTGCTAGAGTGCACACCACGACGAGCTATGGCTACACCTTC
few	.	TRBV6-5	TRBJ1-4	CASRFQGQKLFF	TGTGCCAGCCGGTTTCAGGGGCAGAAACTGTTTTTT
few	.	TRBV6-1	TRBJ2-2	CASQEGGIYTGELFF	TGTGCCAGCCAAGAGGGGGGGATATACACCGGGGAGCTGTTTTTT
few	.	TRBV30	TRBJ2-7	CAWRPFRDEQYF	TGTGCCTGGCGCCCGTTTCGGGACGAGCAGTACTTC
.	.	TRBV12-3/TRBV12-4	TRBJ1-3	CASSVTTGTGNTIYF	TGTGCCAGCAGTGTCACTACAGGGACTGGAAACACCATATATTTT
.	.	TRBV10-3	TRBJ2-7	CAISESASEQYF	TGTGCCATCAGTGAGTCAGCCAGCGAGCAGTACTTC
few	.	TRBV20-1	TRBJ1-2	CSARKVSESYTF	TGCAGTGCTAGAAAGGTCTCCGAGTCTTACACCTTC
.	.	TRBV6-2/TRBV6-3	TRBJ2-7	CASSYTGVYEQYF	TGTGCCAGCAGCTACACGGGAGTCTACGAGCAGTACTTC
few	TRBD1	TRBV10-3	TRBJ2-3	CAISLRGQSTDTQYF	TGTGCCATCAGTCTGAGGGGACAGAGCACAGATACGCAGTATTTT
.	.	TRBV7-8	TRBJ1-5	CASSSGRASNQPHHF	TGTGCCAGCAGTTCCGGACGGGCTAGCAATCAGCCCCATCATTTT
.	TRBD2	TRBV4-2	TRBJ2-1	CASSQSETSGRGEFF	TGTGCCAGCAGCCAGTCTGAGACTAGCGGGAGAGGGGAGTTCTTC
.	.	TRBV20-1	TRBJ2-1	CSASFRHEQFF	TGCAGTGCTAGTTTCCGGCATGAGCAGTTCTTC
few	TRBD2	TRBV20-1	TRBJ2-4	CSARSGVRTSGKNIQYF	TGCAGTGCCAGAAGTGGGGTCCGGACTAGCGGCAAAAACATTCAGTACTTC
.	TRBD2	TRBV5-1	TRBJ2-1	CASSLEGSGRWNEQFF	TGCGCCAGCAGCTTGGAAGGTAGCGGGAGATGGAATGAGCAGTTCTTC
few	.	TRBV27	TRBJ2-7	CASSFTGSSYEQYF	TGTGCCAGCAGTTTTACAGGGAGCTCCTACGAGCAGTACTTC
.	TRBD2	TRBV20-1	TRBJ2-2	CSARDCGRAFTGELFF	TGCAGTGCTAGAGATTGCGGGAGGGCCTTCACCGGGGAGCTGTTTTTT
few	.	TRBV7-6	TRBJ2-1	CASTYGYAGNEQFF	TGTGCCAGCACCTATGGGTACGCGGGCAATGAGCAGTTCTTC
.	TRBD1	TRBV5-1	TRBJ1-2	CASRQGSESNYGYTF	TGCGCCAGCCGACAGGGATCGGAATCCAACTATGGCTACACCTTC
.	.	TRBV6-1	TRBJ2-3	CATTGTDTQYF	TGTGCCACCACAGGGACAGATACGCAGTATTTT
few	TRBD1	TRBV6-6	TRBJ1-5	CASSAVSGTGTYSNQPQHF	TGTGCCAGCAGTGCCGTGAGTGGGACAGGGACCTATAGCAATCAGCCCCAGCATTTT
.	.	TRBV2	TRBJ1-2	CASSPWGGFGYTF	TGTGCCAGCAGTCCATGGGGGGGTTTTGGCTACACCTTC
.	TRBD2	TRBV20-1	TRBJ2-5	CSASTAGTSSQETQYF	TGCAGTGCTTCGACCGCCGGGACTAGCTCTCAAGAGACCCAGTACTTC
few	TRBD1	TRBV7-8	TRBJ2-6	CASSLVVTGGSGANVLTF	TGTGCCAGCAGCTTAGTGGTGACAGGGGGTTCTGGGGCCAACGTCCTGACTTTC
few	TRBD1	TRBV28	TRBJ1-1	CASRSAGGAFTEAFF	TGTGCCAGCCGGTCGGCAGGGGGGGCTTTCACTGAAGCTTTCTTT